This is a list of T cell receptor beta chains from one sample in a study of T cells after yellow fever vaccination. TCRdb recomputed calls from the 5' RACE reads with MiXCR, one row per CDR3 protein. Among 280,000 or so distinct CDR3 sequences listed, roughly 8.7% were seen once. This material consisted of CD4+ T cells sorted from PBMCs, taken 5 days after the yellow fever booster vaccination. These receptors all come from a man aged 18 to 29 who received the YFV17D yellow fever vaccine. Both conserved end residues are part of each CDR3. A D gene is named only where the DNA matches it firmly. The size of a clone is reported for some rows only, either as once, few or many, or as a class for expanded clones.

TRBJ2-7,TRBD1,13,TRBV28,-,TGTGCCAGCCTCCGACAGGGGCGCTACGAGCAGTACTTC,CASLRQGRYEQYF
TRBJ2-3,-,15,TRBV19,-,TGTGCCAGTAGTATGGAAGGGACCCGCACAGATACGCAGTATTTT,CASSMEGTRTDTQYF
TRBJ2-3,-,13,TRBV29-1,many,TGCAGCGTTGACTACAGCTACACAGATACGCAGTATTTT,CSVDYSYTDTQYF
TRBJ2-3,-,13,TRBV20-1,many,TGCAGTGCCAAGGGACTTGGCACAGATACGCAGTATTTT,CSAKGLGTDTQYF
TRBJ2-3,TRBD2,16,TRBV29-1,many,TGCAGCGTTGAAATGGGACTAGCGGGGGACACAGATACGCAGTATTTT,CSVEMGLAGDTDTQYF
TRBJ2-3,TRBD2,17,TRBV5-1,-,TGCGCCAGCAGCTGGGGCCCCCTAGCGGGAAGCACAGATACGCAGTATTTT,CASSWGPLAGSTDTQYF
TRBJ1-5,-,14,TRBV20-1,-,TGCAGTGCTAGAGCGGGGGGATGGAATCAGCCCCAGCATTTT,CSARAGGWNQPQHF
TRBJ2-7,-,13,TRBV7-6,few,TGTGCCAGCAGCTTAGGGGGGCCCGTCGAGCAGTACTTC,CASSLGGPVEQYF
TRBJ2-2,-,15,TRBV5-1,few,TGCGCCAGCAGCTTGGCCAGCCAGGGCACCGGGGAGCTGTTTTTT,CASSLASQGTGELFF
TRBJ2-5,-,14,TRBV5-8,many,TGTGCCAGCAGCCCAACCGGACAGCAAGAGACCCAGTACTTC,CASSPTGQQETQYF
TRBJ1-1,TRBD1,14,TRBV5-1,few,TGCGCCAGCAGCTGGGGGGACAGGAACACTGAAGCTTTCTTT,CASSWGDRNTEAFF
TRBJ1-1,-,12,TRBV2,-,TGTGCCAGCAGTGAAAGACCAACTGAAGCTTTCTTT,CASSERPTEAFF
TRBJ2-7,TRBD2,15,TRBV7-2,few,TGTGCCAGCAGCTTATCTAGCGGGGGCTCCTACGAGCAGTACTTC,CASSLSSGGSYEQYF
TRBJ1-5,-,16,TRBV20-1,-,TGCAGTGCTAGAGATGTGGGGGGAAGAGGCAATCAGCCCCAGCATTTT,CSARDVGGRGNQPQHF
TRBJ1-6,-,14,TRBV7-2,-,TGTGCCAGCAGCTTAAATTCGTTAACTTCACCCCTCCACTTT,CASSLNSLTSPLHF
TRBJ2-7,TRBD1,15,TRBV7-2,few,TGTGCCAGCAGCTTACGGTCAGGGGGTACCTACGAGCAGTACTTC,CASSLRSGGTYEQYF
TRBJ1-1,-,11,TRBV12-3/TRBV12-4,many,TGTGCCAGCAGACACAACACTGAAGCTTTCTTT,CASRHNTEAFF
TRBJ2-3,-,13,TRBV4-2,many,TGTGCCAGCAGCCCCCAGGGAGGAGATACGCAGTATTTT,CASSPQGGDTQYF
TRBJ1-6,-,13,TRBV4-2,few,TGTGCCAGCAGCCAAGAACAGGATTCACCCCTCCACTTT,CASSQEQDSPLHF
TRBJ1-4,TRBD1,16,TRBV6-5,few,TGTGCCAGCAGCCCGGGACAGGGGTTGAATAATGAAAAACTGTTTTTT,CASSPGQGLNNEKLFF
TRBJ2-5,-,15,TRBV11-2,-,TGTGCCAGCAGCTTAGACGTAGGGGGTTCGGAGACCCAGTACTTC,CASSLDVGGSETQYF
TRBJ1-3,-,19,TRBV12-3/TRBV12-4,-,TGTGCCAGCAGTTTAACGGTGGGGACGTCCCTCTTCTCTGGAAACACCATATATTTT,CASSLTVGTSLFSGNTIYF
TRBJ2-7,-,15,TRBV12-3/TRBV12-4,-,TGTGCCAGCAGCCTTTATGATGACACCACCTACGAGCAGTACTTC,CASSLYDDTTYEQYF
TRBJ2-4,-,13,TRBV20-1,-,TGCAGTGCTAGAGTAGTTTCCAAAAACATTCAGTACTTC,CSARVVSKNIQYF
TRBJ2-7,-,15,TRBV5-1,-,TGCGCCAGCCGCATTACCTCGGGATTTCTATACGAGCAGTACTTC,CASRITSGFLYEQYF
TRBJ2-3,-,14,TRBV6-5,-,TGTGCCTGCAGTTACGGGGACGCCACAGATACGCAGTATTTT,CACSYGDATDTQYF
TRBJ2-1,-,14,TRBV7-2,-,TGTGCCAGCAGCTTATTTGCGGGGCGCAATGAGCAGTTCTTC,CASSLFAGRNEQFF
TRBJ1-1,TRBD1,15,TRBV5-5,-,TGTGCCAGCAGCGTTATGACCTGGACAGGCTGGTTATCTTTCTTT,CASSVMTWTGWLSFF